Below are 17 T cell receptor beta chains sequenced from a single sample in a study of blood T cells in healthy people across ages. The authors ran a second PCR of roughly 6 to 12 cycles using a sample-barcoded 5' primer and a J-beta primer mix. TCRdb ran MiXCR on the 5' RACE reads and lists one entry per CDR3 protein. The data contain over 1.5 million distinct CDR3 sequences, about 50% of them singletons. Sequencing input: blood. The receptors come from a woman in her forties in good health.

To note about this clonotype: Possible read error: a much larger clone is one base away. V and J are TRBV29-1 and TRBJ1-1; D is possibly TRBD1 (6 bases). The germline CDR1 and CDR2 sequences are SQVTM and ANQGSEA. V lost 4 bases, J lost 5 bases, and 11 bases lay in between. This CDR3 has 12 residues. DNA for the CDR3: TGCAGCGTTGGGCAGGGGAGGACTGAAGCTTTCTTT. This gives the protein CSVGQGRTEAFF.

V is TRBV29-1 and J is TRBJ1-1; D possibly corresponds to TRBD1 (6 bases). V was clipped by 4 bases and J by 5 bases, with 17 bases between them. CDR1 and CDR2 from the germline V gene are SQVTM and ANQGSEA. CDR3 length equals 14 residues. The CDR3 region is CSVALGTSRTEAFF. DNA for the CDR3: TGCAGCGTTGCTTTGGGGACATCAAGGACTGAAGCTTTCTTT.

The genes are TRBV5-1 and TRBJ1-2; a weak D match, TRBD1 (5 bases). V lost 1 base and J 7 bases, leaving 17 bases between the germline ends. The germline V gene encodes CDR1 SGHRS and CDR2 YFSETQ. The CDR3 consists of 15 residues. In DNA form, the CDR3 reads TGCGCCAGCAGCTTGACAAGGGGAATGGAGTTTGGCTACACCTTC. It encodes CASSLTRGMEFGYTF.

The CDR3 protein is CASSRSHSGGLTQYF. CDR3 bases: TGTGCCAGCAGTCGCTCTCATAGCGGGGGGTTAACGCAGTATTTT. The chain recombines TRBV6-5 with TRBJ2-3; TRBD2 aligns across 10 bases. The germline gives CDR1 MNHEY, CDR2 SVGAGI. CDR3 size: 15 residues. Trimming cost V 5 bases and J 9 bases; bases outside gene matches: 11.

V gene TRBV27 combines with J gene TRBJ2-5; D not certain. Germline CDR1 and CDR2: MNHEY and SMNVEV (reference sequence). The CDR3 totals 14 residues. Between the trimmed V and J ends, which lost 3 bases and 5 bases, there was a span of 13 bases. As DNA, the CDR3 is TGTGCCAGCAGTTTTCTACCGATCGGCGAGACCCAGTACTTC. Translation: CASSFLPIGETQYF.

The chain links TRBV6-2 or TRBV6-3 to TRBJ2-1, with D hard to call. V lost 0 bases, J lost 9 bases, and 6 bases lay in between. Germline V gene lookup returns CDR1 MNHEY and CDR2 SVGEGT. The CDR3 loop spans 12 amino acids. The DNA for the CDR3 is TGTGCCAGCAGTTACTCGCACGTTGAGCAGTTCTTC. Amino acids: CASSYSHVEQFF.

This clonotype has more than one count but fewer than ten. The chain carries TRBV11-2 and TRBJ2-3, with 8 bases lining up with TRBD1. V trimming: 3 bases; J trimming: 0 bases; junction bases outside the gene matches: 5. CDR1 is SGHAT and CDR2 is FQNNGV in the germline V gene. The CDR3 is made up of 16 amino acids. CDR3: CASSFPDRGSTDTQYF. The CDR3 DNA follows: TGTGCCAGCAGCTTCCCTGACAGGGGAAGCACAGATACGCAGTATTTT.

This chain joins TRBV7-2 and TRBJ2-7, with D maybe TRBD1 (6 bases). The germline V gene has CDR1 SGHTA and CDR2 FQGNSA. V gave up 8 bases and J gave up 4 bases, with 21 bases separating them. This CDR3 contains 15 residues. Here the CDR3 reads CASPLLQGGFYEQYF. The CDR3 coding sequence is TGTGCCAGCCCCCTTCTACAGGGTGGATTTTACGAGCAGTACTTC.

Only a few counts were recorded for this clonotype. The chain combines TRBV7-2 with TRBJ1-6; TRBD1 is a possible D gene (6 bases). Germline V CDR1 and CDR2: SGHTA, FQGNSA. V shed 0 bases and J shed 7 bases, with 16 bases lying between them. This CDR3 is built from 17 residues. In nucleotides, the CDR3 is TGTGCCAGCAGCTTAGCACTGGCTGGGGGCCCGAATTCACCCCTCCACTTT. It codes for CASSLALAGGPNSPLHF. Looking up the rest from reference TRBV7-2 and TRBJ1-6 gives the full variable domain: GAGVSQSPSNKVTEKGKDVELRCDPISGHTALYWYRQSLGQGLEFLIYFQGNSAPDKSGLPSDRFSAERTGGSVSTLTIQRTQQEDSAVYLCASSLALAGGPNSPLHFGNGTRLTVT.

This sequence joins TRBV12-3 or TRBV12-4 and TRBJ2-1; the D gene is possibly TRBD1 (5 bases). CDR3 length equals 16 residues. The germline V and J ends were trimmed by 1 base and 2 bases, with 12 bases remaining between them. As DNA, the CDR3 is TGTGCCAGCAGTTTAGGACAGCTCCATGCCTACAATGAGCAGTTCTTC. Its translation: CASSLGQLHAYNEQFF.

With regard to this clonotype: At one of its ends the junction is not consistent with the germline gene, which may arise from a read error. The chain couples TRBV7-2 to TRBJ2-7; D ambiguous. The CDR3 has 14 residues. The V gene's germline CDR1 is SGHTA and CDR2 FQGNSA. The CDR3: CASSIPIRNYVQYF. The DNA for the CDR3 is TGTGCCAGCAGCATCCCCATCCGGAACTACGTGCAGTACTTC. The whole variable domain, filled in from reference TRBV7-2 and TRBJ2-7, reads GAGVSQSPSNKVTEKGKDVELRCDPISGHTALYWYRQSLGQGLEFLIYFQGNSAPDKSGLPSDRFSAERTGGSVSTLTIQRTQQEDSAVYLCASSIPIRNYVQYFGPGTRLTVT.

In this sample, this clonotype turned up a few times. V gene TRBV12-3 or TRBV12-4 combines with J gene TRBJ2-3, with D perhaps TRBD2 (7 bases). This CDR3 is 15 amino acids long. Deletions cut 7 bases from V and 3 bases from J, with 17 bases between. CDR3 sequence reads: CASTGGPTSTDTQYF. The CDR3 DNA reads as TGTGCCAGCACGGGGGGCCCAACCTCGACAGATACGCAGTATTTT.

This chain uses TRBV27 with TRBJ1-2; D may be TRBD1 (5 bases). The CDR3 contains 14 residues. Looked up from germline, CDR1 is MNHEY and CDR2 is SMNVEV (reference sequence). Deletions cut 8 bases from V and 8 bases from J, with 21 bases between. In DNA form, the CDR3 reads TGTGCCAGCCCCCCCGCCGACAGACCAGGAGGCTACACCTTC. Protein: CASPPADRPGGYTF.

This clonotype was counted a single time. V gene TRBV20-1 combines with J gene TRBJ2-3; 11 positions agree with TRBD2. V was clipped by 6 bases and J by 0 bases; unmatched bases: 2. Germline V gene lookup returns CDR1 DFQATT and CDR2 SNEGSKA (reference sequence). This CDR3 contains 14 residues. This CDR3 reads CSAGTSGSTDTQYF. The CDR3 DNA reads as TGCAGTGCCGGGACTAGCGGTAGCACAGATACGCAGTATTTT.

The V gene is TRBV18, the J gene TRBJ1-5; D gene unclear. From germline, CDR1 is KGHSH and CDR2 LQKENI. V was pared by 5 bases and J by 5 bases, with 16 bases between. This CDR3 contains 15 residues. The CDR3: CASSSEAYGDQPQHF. The CDR3 DNA follows: TGTGCCAGCTCATCCGAGGCATATGGGGATCAGCCCCAGCATTTT.

This clonotype was detected a few times. CDR3 coding DNA: TGTGCCAGCAGCTTAGAGGGGAGGCAGACCCAGTACTTC. Amino acid sequence: CASSLEGRQTQYF. The chain carries TRBV7-2 and TRBJ2-5; D possibly corresponds to TRBD2 (6 bases). Germline V gene sequence: CDR1 SGHTA, CDR2 FQGNSA. This CDR3 has 13 residues. The V end lost 1 base, the J end lost 6 bases, and 9 bases lay between the germline ends.

This chain links TRBV7-9 with TRBJ2-5; the match to TRBD1 covers 7 bases. The J call may be incorrect, as the DNA end agrees better with TRBJ2-7. Germline CDR1 SEHNR, CDR2 FQNEAQ (reference sequence). There are 15 residues in the CDR3. The CDR3 loop is CASRPFGTVSYEQYF. The CDR3, as DNA: TGTGCCAGCAGACCCTTTGGGACAGTATCCTACGAGCAGTACTTC.